A single sample gave rise to the 5 T cell receptor beta chains below, sequenced in a study of T cell clonality in common variable immunodeficiency. Clones were read by immunoSEQ multiplex PCR, and TCRdb kept only the in-frame ones, dropping some. The sample presents 45,000 to 65,000 clones, none singletons. Input material: peripheral blood mononuclear cells. The receptors come from a person between 18 and 75 years old in good health.

This clone was seen ten or more times. The read falls 3 residues short of the CDR3 end, and the missing part is taken from the germline J gene. This chain connects TRBV5-1 to TRBJ2-7; 8 nucleotides agree with TRBD2. The CDR3 is made up of 18 amino acids. Trimming cost V 0 bases and J 4 bases; bases outside gene matches: 15. Germline CDR1 SGHRS, CDR2 YFSETQ. The CDR3 protein is CASSLATPSGFYLYEQYF. Partial CDR3 DNA: TGCGCCAGCAGCTTGGCCACACCTAGCGGGTTTTACCTTTACGAG. Full variable domain (missing parts from reference TRBV5-1 and TRBJ2-7): KAGVTQTPRYLIKTRGQQVTLSCSPISGHRSVSWYQQTPGQGLQFLFEYFSETQRNKGNFPGRFSGRQFSNSRSEMNVSTLELGDSALYLCASSLATPSGFYLYEQYFGPGTRLTVT.

This clone was observed many times. Coverage ceases 3 residues before the CDR3 finishes, and the germline J gene fills in the end. The V and J genes are TRBV27 and TRBJ2-3, with 7 bases that match TRBD2. The V segment lost 11 bases and the J segment 2 bases; nucleotides outside the gene matches: 13. Germline values: CDR1 MNHEY, CDR2 SMNVEV (reference sequence). The CDR3 loop spans 15 amino acids. Here the CDR3 reads CAVAAGEAHTDTQYF. CDR3 bases read: TGTGCCGTTGCCGCGGGGGAGGCACACACAGATACG.

This clone was counted ten times or more. The read halts 3 residues ahead of the CDR3 end, with the missing end drawn from the germline J gene. V and J are TRBV5-1 and TRBJ2-1; 12 bases are a match to TRBD2. The junction had 1 base not matched to a gene; V was cut back by 0 bases and J by 3 bases. CDR1 is SGHRS, CDR2 YFSETQ, per germline. This CDR3 is built from 16 residues. The part of the CDR3 DNA that was read is TGCGCCAGCAGCTTGGCGGGACTAGCGGGCTACAATGAG. It yields the protein CASSLAGLAGYNE. The whole CDR3 reads CASSLAGLAGYNEQFF. Based on the CDR3 plus reference TRBV5-1 and TRBJ2-1, the full variable domain is KAGVTQTPRYLIKTRGQQVTLSCSPISGHRSVSWYQQTPGQGLQFLFEYFSETQRNKGNFPGRFSGRQFSNSRSEMNVSTLELGDSALYLCASSLAGLAGYNEQFFGPGTRLTVL.

A note on this clone: The CDR3 goes on 3 residues after the read ends, and that part is filled in from the germline J gene. The J gene is TRBJ1-5, the V gene TRBV19; D gene uncertain. The germline V gene encodes CDR1 LNHDA and CDR2 SQIVND (reference sequence). V was clipped by 4 bases and J by 0 bases, with 13 bases between them. The CDR3 is 16 amino acids. CDR3 bases read: TGTGCCAGTAGTAGCTCGTGGCAGTATAGCAATCAGCCC. Amino acid sequence: CASSSSWQYSNQP. The whole CDR3 is CASSSSWQYSNQPQHF.

This clone was observed at least ten times. The read ends 3 residues before the CDR3 terminus; that terminus is restored from the germline J gene. The V gene is TRBV5-5, the J gene TRBJ2-7; D is uncertain. Looked up from germline, CDR1 is SGHKS and CDR2 is YYEKEE (reference sequence). Trimming stripped 2 bases from V and 5 bases from J, with 11 bases between. CDR3 length: 13 amino acids. The CDR3 reads CASSFRVKDEQYF. The covered CDR3 bases are TGTGCCAGCAGCTTCCGGGTCAAGGACGAG.